This TCR beta chain is from a study of T cell clonotyping in hematopoietic cell transplantation. General observations from the study: Higher Inverse Simpson Index values in graft donor and pretransplant recipient predicted broader posttransplant TCR diversity.

In regard to this clone: Its matching antigen is unknown.

V gave up 4 bases and J gave up 12 bases, with 13 bases separating them. CDR1 SQVTM and CDR2 ANQGSEA come from the germline V gene. The CDR3 consists of 11 residues. Clones were read by immunoSEQ multiplex PCR, and TCRdb kept only the in-frame ones, dropping some. The data hold roughly 37,000 clones, with 88% observed a single time. Material: peripheral blood mononuclear cells. The chain joins TRBV29-1 to TRBJ2-1; maybe TRBD2 (5 bases). This sequence originates from a woman aged 40 to 55 in good health. Some clones in this sample may be carry-over from other donors' samples. The CDR3 region has the DNA TGCAGCGTTGTACGGGGTCACGGGCAGTTCTTC. Protein: CSVVRGHGQFF.